The 25 T cell receptor beta chains below were found in one sample sequenced in a study of identical twins. MiXCR, applied by TCRdb to the 5' RACE reads, yields one record per CDR3 protein. The table lists nearly 900,000 distinct CDR3 sequences, 10% to 15% of them singletons, with roughly 1.5% in the top ten. This same sample was also taken into another study, of yellow fever vaccine responses in identical twins.

The sequenced sample consisted of PBMCs. The receptors were gathered from a woman aged 18 to 35 in good health.

A few counts support this clonotype. The J gene is TRBJ2-1, the V gene TRBV28, with D perhaps being TRBD1 or TRBD2 (5 bases each). CDR3 length: 17 amino acids. Trimming cost V 3 bases and J 0 bases, with 15 bases left between them. Germline V lookup: CDR1 MDHEN, CDR2 SYDVKM. In DNA, the CDR3 is TGTGCCAGCAGTTTTCGAGGGGCAGGTAACTCCTACAATGAGCAGTTCTTC. Its protein product is CASSFRGAGNSYNEQFF.

This chain links TRBV2 with TRBJ1-1, with 7 bases fitting TRBD1. CDR3 length equals 15 residues. V lost 3 bases and J lost 0; bases outside the gene matches: 4. Per the germline V gene, CDR1 is SNHLY and CDR2 is FYNNEI. In DNA form, the CDR3 reads TGTGCCAGCAGTGAGCCGGGACAGATGAACACTGAAGCTTTCTTT. This sequence encodes CASSEPGQMNTEAFF.

This clonotype was detected only a few times. CDR3 nucleotides: TGTGCCAGCAGCACGAGGACAGGGGGCAATGAAAAACTGTTTTTT. Translated: CASSTRTGGNEKLFF. This chain links TRBV11-3 with TRBJ1-4, with 11 bases lining up with TRBD1. Germline-derived CDR1 and CDR2 are SGHNT and YENEEA. This CDR3 has 15 residues. The V gene end was trimmed by 5 bases and the J gene end by 5 bases; junction bases not matched to a gene: 4.

J is TRBJ2-3 and V is TRBV18; no firm D call. V was shortened by 3 bases and J by 6 bases, with 7 bases between the two germline ends. CDR1 KGHSH and CDR2 LQKENI come from the germline V gene. This CDR3 is built from 12 residues. The CDR3 is CASSPVSDTQYF. The CDR3 nucleotides are TGTGCCAGCTCACCTGTTTCCGATACGCAGTATTTT.

J is TRBJ2-7 and V is TRBV15; 9 nucleotides line up with TRBD2. The CDR3 is 16 residues long. The V gene end was trimmed by 5 bases and the J gene end by 6 bases; junction bases not matched to a gene: 14. Germline V gene lookup returns CDR1 LNHNV and CDR2 YYDKDF (reference sequence). CDR3 protein: CATSGALGSGSGEQYF. CDR3 nucleotides: TGTGCCACCAGCGGAGCCCTTGGTAGCGGGAGTGGCGAGCAGTACTTC.

Of note for this clonotype: Germline is not matched at one junction end, which may reflect a read error. V is TRBV11-2 and J is TRBJ1-2, with D perhaps matching TRBD1 (6 bases). CDR3 size: 13 residues. The germline V gene has CDR1 SGHAT and CDR2 FQNNGV. The CDR3 region is CASRDLAGDGYTF. CDR3 DNA: TGTGCTAGCAGGGACCTCGCAGGGGATGGCTACACCTTC.

There are many counts of this clonotype. This chain connects TRBV6-2 or TRBV6-3 to TRBJ2-1; 7 nucleotides match TRBD1. This CDR3 comprises 13 residues. Germline assignment: CDR1 MNHEY and CDR2 SVGEGT. Trimming removed 6 bases from V and 8 bases from J; junction bases left unmatched: 7. The CDR3 DNA follows: TGTGCCAGCAGGGCGACAGGGTCCGATGAGCAGTTCTTC. Translating gives CASRATGSDEQFF.

The V gene is TRBV6-2 or TRBV6-3, the J gene TRBJ2-1, with 10 bases lining up with TRBD2. The CDR3 length is 15 residues. Germline-derived CDR1 and CDR2 are MNHEY and SVGEGT. J gave up 4 bases and V 5 bases, and 5 bases lay outside the gene matches. DNA for the CDR3: TGTGCCAGCAGTCCACTAGCGGGGCGTTACAATGAGCAGTTCTTC. Translated, it gives CASSPLAGRYNEQFF.

This clonotype was recorded a few times. The genes are TRBV2 and TRBJ2-1; D is perhaps TRBD1 or TRBD2 (5 bases each). Germline lookup yields CDR1 SNHLY and CDR2 FYNNEI. The V end lost 0 bases, the J end lost 8 bases, and 8 bases lay between the germline ends. The CDR3 is 13 amino acids. In DNA form, the CDR3 reads TGTGCCAGCAGTGAAGCGCCGGGGCATGAGCAGTTCTTC. This translates into CASSEAPGHEQFF.

This clonotype was observed a few times. This chain connects TRBV19 to TRBJ2-1; tentatively, D is TRBD2 (6 bases). The CDR3 contains 13 residues. CDR1 is LNHDA and CDR2 is SQIVND in the germline V gene (reference sequence). The V end was cut by 8 bases, the J end by 6 bases, with 14 bases between. CDR3: CASRETPGNEQFF. The CDR3 bases are TGTGCCAGTCGGGAGACCCCAGGCAATGAGCAGTTCTTC.

This clonotype was seen ten or more times. V usage is TRBV12-3 or TRBV12-4 and J usage is TRBJ2-3; TRBD2 is a possible D gene (5 bases). The CDR3 runs to 15 residues. Trimming removed 7 bases from V and 0 bases from J, with 14 bases in between. For the CDR3, the DNA is TGTGCCAGCAAGCTAGCAGCGGTTAGCACAGATACGCAGTATTTT. This encodes CASKLAAVSTDTQYF.

This clonotype has at least ten counts. The chain joins TRBV7-2 to TRBJ2-1, with D possibly TRBD2 on 5 matching bases. The CDR3 is 17 residues long. V lost 0 bases and J lost 8, with 20 bases in between. Germline V gene lookup returns CDR1 SGHTA and CDR2 FQGNSA. The CDR3 sequence: CASSLAPRSGERDEQFF. The CDR3 region has the DNA TGTGCCAGCAGCTTAGCCCCTCGAAGCGGAGAAAGGGATGAGCAGTTCTTC. Supplemented by reference TRBV7-2 and TRBJ2-1, the full variable domain reads GAGVSQSPSNKVTEKGKDVELRCDPISGHTALYWYRQSLGQGLEFLIYFQGNSAPDKSGLPSDRFSAERTGGSVSTLTIQRTQQEDSAVYLCASSLAPRSGERDEQFFGPGTRLTVL.

The chain couples TRBV7-9 to TRBJ1-2, with TRBD1 matching 7 bases. The CDR3 extends over 16 amino acids. With 0 bases clipped from V and 4 bases from J, the junction kept 8 bases outside the gene matches. Looked up from germline, CDR1 is SEHNR and CDR2 is FQNEAQ (reference sequence). CDR3 region: CASSLAGEGALYGYTF. The CDR3 nucleotides are TGTGCCAGCAGCTTAGCAGGAGAGGGGGCCCTCTATGGCTACACCTTC.

V gene TRBV29-1 combines with J gene TRBJ1-2, with 7 positions matching TRBD1. The CDR3 covers 13 residues. V trimming: 6 bases; J trimming: 3 bases; junction bases outside the gene matches: 7. CDR1 is SQVTM and CDR2 is ANQGSEA in the germline V gene. CDR3 in amino acids: CSVETGNDYGYTF. CDR3 sequence (DNA): TGCAGCGTGGAGACAGGGAATGACTATGGCTACACCTTC.

The J gene is TRBJ2-4, the V gene TRBV28; 7 bases line up with TRBD1. CDR3 size: 15 residues. The V gene's germline CDR1 is MDHEN and CDR2 SYDVKM. V shed 6 bases, J shed 2 bases, and the junction held 7 bases outside the gene matches. The CDR3 DNA reads as TGTGCCAGCAGCGAAGACAGGGAGTCCAAAAACATTCAGTACTTC. Translating it yields CASSEDRESKNIQYF.

This chain uses TRBV5-5 with TRBJ2-7; D ambiguous. The V and J ends lost 0 bases and 4 bases respectively, with 17 bases between them. Germline V lookup: CDR1 SGHKS, CDR2 YYEKEE (reference sequence). The CDR3 consists of 16 residues. The CDR3 protein is CASSLEWRTTRYEQYV. Written as DNA, the CDR3 is TGTGCCAGCAGCTTGGAGTGGAGAACCACCAGATACGAGCAGTACGTC.

This clonotype was seen only a few times. This rearrangement joins TRBV4-2 to TRBJ1-6; TRBD1 might be the D (6 bases). From germline, CDR1 is LGHNA and CDR2 YNFKEQ. Trimming shortened V by 4 bases and J by 9 bases, and 13 bases separated the two germline ends. The CDR3 totals 14 residues. The CDR3 nucleotides read TGTGCCAGCAGCCCGGGGGGCTTCGTTTCACCCCTCCACTTT. Protein product: CASSPGGFVSPLHF.

The chain uses TRBV7-8 and TRBJ2-1; a weak D match, TRBD2 (5 bases). The CDR3 loop spans 17 amino acids. Germline loops: CDR1 SGHVS, CDR2 FQNEAQ. V was trimmed by 5 bases and J by 8 bases, leaving 25 bases between them. CDR3 nucleotides: TGTGCCAGCAGCGTCCCCCAGATACTAGGGCAGTCCTATGAGCAGTTCTTC. It encodes CASSVPQILGQSYEQFF.

In this sample, this clonotype turned up a few times. The V and J genes are TRBV6-1 and TRBJ1-2, with D perhaps TRBD1 (5 bases). Trimming shortened V by 5 bases and J by 0 bases, and 10 bases separated the two germline ends. Germline assignment: CDR1 MNHNS and CDR2 SASEGT. This CDR3 is 14 amino acids long. The CDR3, as DNA: TGTGCCAGCAGTATCGTGACAGCTAACTATGGCTACACCTTC. This encodes CASSIVTANYGYTF.

The sample holds many counts of this clonotype. The V gene is TRBV24-1, the J gene TRBJ2-7, with 8 bases matching TRBD1. The CDR3 is 17 residues long. Germline V gene sequence: CDR1 KGHDR, CDR2 SFDVKD. J gave up 5 bases and V 1 base, and 12 bases lay outside the gene matches. This CDR3 is CATSDFSQDREGHEQYV. CDR3 nucleotides: TGTGCCACCAGTGATTTCTCCCAGGACAGGGAAGGCCACGAGCAGTACGTC.

The sample holds a few counts of this clonotype. The chain combines TRBV29-1 with TRBJ2-6, with 9 bases matching TRBD1. CDR3 length: 15 amino acids. Germline V lookup: CDR1 SQVTM, CDR2 ANQGSEA. Trimming took 6 bases from V and 2 from J; bases not matched to a gene: 5. The CDR3 region has the DNA TGCAGCGTGGGACAGGGAGGTCCTGGGGCCAACGTCCTGACTTTC. This codes for CSVGQGGPGANVLTF.

V usage is TRBV7-9 and J usage is TRBJ2-3, with TRBD1 matching 7 bases. This CDR3 contains 15 residues. CDR1 is SEHNR, CDR2 FQNEAQ, per germline (reference sequence). V dropped 5 bases and J dropped 3; count of bases not matched to a gene: 8. CDR3 sequence reads: CASSLGQARTDTQYF. Here the CDR3 DNA reads TGTGCCAGCAGCCTCGGACAGGCAAGAACAGATACGCAGTATTTT.

V is TRBV25-1 and J is TRBJ2-1; 10 bases are shared with TRBD1. V was clipped by 5 bases and J by 8 bases; unmatched bases: 18. CDR1 is MGHDK and CDR2 is SYGVNS in the germline V gene. The CDR3 contains 18 residues. The CDR3 here is CASSRSPVTGGPADEQFF. The CDR3 nucleotides are TGTGCCAGCAGTCGCAGCCCCGTGACAGGGGGCCCCGCGGATGAGCAGTTCTTC.

The chain couples TRBV28 to TRBJ2-1; 15 bases match TRBD2. J lost 5 bases, V lost 7 bases, and 12 bases had no gene match. Germline V CDR1 and CDR2: MDHEN, SYDVKM. This CDR3 is built from 18 residues. The DNA for the CDR3 is TGTGCCAGCACTCTGGGGGGACTAGCGGGGGGTCGCCACAATGAGCAGTTCTTC. This sequence encodes CASTLGGLAGGRHNEQFF.

The rearrangement links TRBV27 to TRBJ2-1, with 8 nucleotides matching TRBD2. Germline lookup yields CDR1 MNHEY and CDR2 SMNVEV (reference sequence). Trimming removed 6 bases from V and 3 bases from J; junction bases left unmatched: 7. The CDR3 has 15 residues. The CDR3: CASRDSLAVYNEQFF. The CDR3 DNA sequence: TGTGCCAGCAGGGACTCACTAGCGGTCTACAATGAGCAGTTCTTC.